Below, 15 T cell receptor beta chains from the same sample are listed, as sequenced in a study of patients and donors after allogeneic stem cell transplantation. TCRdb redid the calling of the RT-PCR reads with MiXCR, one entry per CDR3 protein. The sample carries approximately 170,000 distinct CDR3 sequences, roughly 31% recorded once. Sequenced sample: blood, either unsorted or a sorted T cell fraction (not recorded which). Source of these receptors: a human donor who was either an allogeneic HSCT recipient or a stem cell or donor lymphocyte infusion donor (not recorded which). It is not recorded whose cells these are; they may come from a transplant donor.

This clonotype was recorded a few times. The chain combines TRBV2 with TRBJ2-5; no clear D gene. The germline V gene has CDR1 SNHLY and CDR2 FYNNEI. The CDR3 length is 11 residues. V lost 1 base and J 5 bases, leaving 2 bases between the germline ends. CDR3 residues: CASSEVETQYF. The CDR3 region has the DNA TGTGCCAGCAGTGAAGTTGAGACCCAGTACTTC.

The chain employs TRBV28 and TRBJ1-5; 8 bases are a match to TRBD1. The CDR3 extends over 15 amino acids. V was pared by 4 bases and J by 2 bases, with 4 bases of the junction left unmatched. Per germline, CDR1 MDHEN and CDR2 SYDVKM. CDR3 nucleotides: TGTGCCAGCAGTTACCGGGGACAGGGCAATCAGCCCCAGCATTTT. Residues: CASSYRGQGNQPQHF.

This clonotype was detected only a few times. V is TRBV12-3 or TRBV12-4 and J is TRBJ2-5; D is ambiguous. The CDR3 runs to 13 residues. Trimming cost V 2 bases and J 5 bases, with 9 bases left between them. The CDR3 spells CASSLWVVETQYF. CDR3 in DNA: TGTGCCAGCAGTTTATGGGTCGTTGAGACCCAGTACTTC.

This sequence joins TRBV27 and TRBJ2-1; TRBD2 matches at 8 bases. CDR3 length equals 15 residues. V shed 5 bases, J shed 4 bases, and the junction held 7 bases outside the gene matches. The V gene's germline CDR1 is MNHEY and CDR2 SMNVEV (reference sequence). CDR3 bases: TGTGCCAGCAGTCCCCAGCGGGAGTCATACAATGAGCAGTTCTTC. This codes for CASSPQRESYNEQFF.

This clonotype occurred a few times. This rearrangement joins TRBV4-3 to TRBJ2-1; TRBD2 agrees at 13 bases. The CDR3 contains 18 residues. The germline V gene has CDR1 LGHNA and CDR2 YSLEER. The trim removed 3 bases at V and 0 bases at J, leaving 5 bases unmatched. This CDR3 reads CASSHRLAGGYSYNEQFF. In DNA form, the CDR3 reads TGCGCCAGCAGCCACCGACTAGCGGGAGGTTACTCCTACAATGAGCAGTTCTTC.

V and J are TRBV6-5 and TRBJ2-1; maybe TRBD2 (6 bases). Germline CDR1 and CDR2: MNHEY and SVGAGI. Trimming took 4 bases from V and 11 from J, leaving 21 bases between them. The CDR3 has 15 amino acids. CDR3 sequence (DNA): TGTGCCAGCAGTTCCGCCGGGACTCCGACTGGGAAGCAGTTCTTC. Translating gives CASSSAGTPTGKQFF.

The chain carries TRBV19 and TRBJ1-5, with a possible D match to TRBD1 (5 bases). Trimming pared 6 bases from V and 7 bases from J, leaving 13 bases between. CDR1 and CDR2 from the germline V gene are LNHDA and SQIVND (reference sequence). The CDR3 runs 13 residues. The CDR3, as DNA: TGTGCCAGTAGAAGGGGTGCGGGGCAGCCCCAGCATTTT. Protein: CASRRGAGQPQHF.

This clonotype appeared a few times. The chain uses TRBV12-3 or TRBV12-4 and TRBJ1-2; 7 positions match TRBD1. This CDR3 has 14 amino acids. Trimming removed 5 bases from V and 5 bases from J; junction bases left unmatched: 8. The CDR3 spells CASSHSTGRYGYTF. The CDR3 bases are TGTGCCAGCAGTCACTCGACAGGGAGGTATGGCTACACCTTC.

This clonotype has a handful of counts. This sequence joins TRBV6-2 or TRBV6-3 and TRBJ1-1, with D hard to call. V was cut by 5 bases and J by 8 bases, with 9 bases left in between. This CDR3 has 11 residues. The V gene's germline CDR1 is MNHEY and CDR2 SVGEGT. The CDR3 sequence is CASSKALEAFF. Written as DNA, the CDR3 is TGTGCCAGCAGTAAAGCTCTGGAAGCTTTCTTT.

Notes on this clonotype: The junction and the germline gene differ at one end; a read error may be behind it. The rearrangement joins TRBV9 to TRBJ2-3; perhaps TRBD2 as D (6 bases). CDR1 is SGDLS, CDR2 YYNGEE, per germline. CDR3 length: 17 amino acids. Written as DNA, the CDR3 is TGTGCCAGCAGCCGATCCCCTGGAGGGTGGGCCACAGACACGCAGTATTTT. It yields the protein CASSRSPGGWATDTQYF.

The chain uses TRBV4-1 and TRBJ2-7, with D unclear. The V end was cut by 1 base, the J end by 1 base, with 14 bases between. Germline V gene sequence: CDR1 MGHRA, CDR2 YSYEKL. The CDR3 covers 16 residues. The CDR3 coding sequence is TGCGCCAGCAGCCAAGGGGTGGCCTCGGTGTCCTACGAGCAGTACTTC. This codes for CASSQGVASVSYEQYF.

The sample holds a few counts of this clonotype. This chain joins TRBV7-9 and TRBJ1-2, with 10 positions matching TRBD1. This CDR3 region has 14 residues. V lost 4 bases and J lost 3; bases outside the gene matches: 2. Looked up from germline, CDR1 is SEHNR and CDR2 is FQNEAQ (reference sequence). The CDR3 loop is CASSSGTGDYGYTF. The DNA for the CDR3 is TGTGCCAGCAGCTCCGGGACAGGGGACTATGGCTACACCTTC.

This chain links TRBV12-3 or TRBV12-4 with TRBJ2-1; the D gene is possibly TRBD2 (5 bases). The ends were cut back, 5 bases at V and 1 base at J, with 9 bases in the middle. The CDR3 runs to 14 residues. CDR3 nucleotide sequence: TGTGCCAGCAGTACTAGTGGGTCCTACAATGAGCAGTTCTTC. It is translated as CASSTSGSYNEQFF.

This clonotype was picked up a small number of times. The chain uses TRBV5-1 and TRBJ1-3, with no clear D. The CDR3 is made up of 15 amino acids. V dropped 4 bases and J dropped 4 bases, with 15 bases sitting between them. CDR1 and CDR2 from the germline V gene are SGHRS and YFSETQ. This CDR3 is CASSPTMPVGNTIYF. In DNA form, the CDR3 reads TGCGCCAGCAGCCCGACTATGCCAGTCGGAAACACCATATATTTT.

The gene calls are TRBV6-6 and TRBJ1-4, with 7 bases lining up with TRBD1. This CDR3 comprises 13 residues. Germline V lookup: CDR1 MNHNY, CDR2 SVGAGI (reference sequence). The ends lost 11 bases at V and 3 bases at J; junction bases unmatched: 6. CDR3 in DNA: TGTGCCGGACAGGAGACGGCTAATGAAAAACTGTTTTTT. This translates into CAGQETANEKLFF.